The clone carrying this TCR beta chain is a singleton in its sample. Its specificity is unknown. Germline assignment: CDR1 LGHNA and CDR2 YNFKEQ. The CDR3 consists of 16 residues. This sample is part of a study of cytomegalovirus exposure and HLA in healthy donors. The study, taken as a whole, reports: The study put around 180 TCR beta chains on its list as cytomegalovirus-associated. A later analysis linked some 17,000 TCR beta sequences to HLA alleles at 0.05 false discovery rate.

With 60 Vbeta and 13 Jbeta primers, the PCR was carried out. The method was immunoSEQ multiplex PCR; TCRdb's version includes in-frame clones alone and lacks a portion of them. The data hold about 190,000 clones, with about 77% observed a single time. This clonotype was sampled from a young man in good health and CMV-seropositive. The V and J genes are TRBV4-2 and TRBJ2-5, with TRBD2 matching over 7 bases. Gene TRBJ2-7 matches the end of the DNA better, so the J call may be wrong. Material: PBMCs. The CDR3 sequence is CASSQEPASGFYEQYF. CDR3 in DNA: TGTGCCAGCAGCCAAGAGCCTGCTAGCGGCTTCTACGAGCAGTACTTC.